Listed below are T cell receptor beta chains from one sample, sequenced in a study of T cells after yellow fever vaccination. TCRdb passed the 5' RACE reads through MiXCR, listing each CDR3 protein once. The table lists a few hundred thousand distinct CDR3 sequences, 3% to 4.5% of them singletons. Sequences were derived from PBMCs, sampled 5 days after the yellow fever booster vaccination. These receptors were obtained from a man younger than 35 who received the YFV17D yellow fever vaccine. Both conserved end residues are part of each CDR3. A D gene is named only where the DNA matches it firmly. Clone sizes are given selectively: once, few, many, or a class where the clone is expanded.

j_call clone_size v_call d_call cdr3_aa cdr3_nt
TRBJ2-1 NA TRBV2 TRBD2 CASSEYSGGGEQFF TGTGCCAGCAGTGAATATAGCGGGGGAGGTGAGCAGTTCTTC
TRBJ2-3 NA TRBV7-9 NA CASSLAHPAYTDTQYF TGTGCCAGCAGCTTAGCCCACCCAGCATACACAGATACGCAGTATTTT
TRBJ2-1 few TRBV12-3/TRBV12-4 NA CASRRRDSYNEQFF TGTGCCAGCAGGAGGAGGGATTCCTACAATGAGCAGTTCTTC
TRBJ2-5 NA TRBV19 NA CASSMVVGETQYF TGTGCCAGTAGTATGGTTGTCGGGGAGACCCAGTACTTC
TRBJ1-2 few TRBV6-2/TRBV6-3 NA CASSYGRAYGYTF TGTGCCAGCAGTTACGGGAGAGCATATGGCTACACCTTC
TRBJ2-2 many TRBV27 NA CASSYEGASGELFF TGTGCCAGCAGTTACGAGGGCGCGTCCGGGGAGCTGTTTTTT
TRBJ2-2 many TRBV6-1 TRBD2 CASRGGANTGELFF TGTGCCAGCAGGGGGGGGGCGAACACCGGGGAGCTGTTTTTT
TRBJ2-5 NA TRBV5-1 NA CASRGDVWETQYF TGCGCCAGCAGAGGGGATGTTTGGGAGACCCAGTACTTC
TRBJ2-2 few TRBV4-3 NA CASSHGGQGTGELFF TGCGCCAGCAGTCATGGGGGGCAGGGCACCGGGGAGCTGTTTTTT
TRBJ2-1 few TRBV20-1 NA CSAGFYREGNKRTWSSYNEQFF TGCAGTGCGGGATTCTACAGGGAGGGCAACAAACGAACGTGGAGCTCCTACAATGAGCAGTTCTTC
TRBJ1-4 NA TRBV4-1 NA CASSQGNVGEPHGRNEKLFF TGCGCCAGCAGCCAAGGCAATGTGGGCGAGCCGCATGGTAGGAATGAAAAACTGTTTTTT
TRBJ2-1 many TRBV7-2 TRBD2 CASRLLGGGWDEQFF TGTGCCAGCAGGCTCCTGGGCGGGGGATGGGATGAGCAGTTCTTC
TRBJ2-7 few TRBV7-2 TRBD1 CASSPGQGRATYEQYF TGTGCCAGCAGCCCCGGACAGGGAAGGGCAACCTACGAGCAGTACTTC
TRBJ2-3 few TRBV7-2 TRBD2 CASSGGLAGGTDTQYF TGTGCCAGCAGCGGGGGGCTAGCGGGGGGCACAGATACGCAGTATTTT
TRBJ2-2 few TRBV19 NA CASSIGFSFNTGELFF TGTGCCAGTAGTATCGGTTTCAGTTTCAACACCGGGGAGCTGTTTTTT
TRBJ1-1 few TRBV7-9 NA CASSPQEGQTFF TGTGCCAGCAGCCCCCAGGAGGGCCAGACTTTCTTT
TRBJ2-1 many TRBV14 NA CASSHLPGRVEQFF TGTGCCAGCAGCCATCTTCCAGGAAGGGTTGAGCAGTTCTTC
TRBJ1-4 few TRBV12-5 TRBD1 CASGLVGQGTEKLFF TGTGCTAGTGGTTTGGTAGGACAGGGAACTGAAAAACTGTTTTTT
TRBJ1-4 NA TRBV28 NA CASRREEKLFF TGTGCCAGCAGGCGCGAGGAAAAACTGTTTTTT
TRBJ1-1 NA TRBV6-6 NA CASSYSIVRGGAFF TGTGCCAGCAGTTACTCGATCGTCCGGGGGGGAGCTTTCTTT
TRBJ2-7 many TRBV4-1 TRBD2 CASSPLAGDEQYF TGCGCCAGCAGCCCACTAGCGGGGGACGAGCAGTACTTC
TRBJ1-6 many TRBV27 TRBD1 CASTLGGRGNSPLHF TGTGCCAGCACCCTAGGGGGCAGGGGAAATTCACCCCTCCACTTT
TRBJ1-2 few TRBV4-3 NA CASRPDSSANYGYTF TGCGCCAGCAGACCCGACAGCTCAGCTAACTATGGCTACACCTTC
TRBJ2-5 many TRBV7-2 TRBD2 CASSALLSGGLETQYF TGTGCCAGCAGCGCGCTTTTGAGCGGGGGGCTGGAGACCCAGTACTTC
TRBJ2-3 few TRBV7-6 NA CASSRRSEGGTDTQYF TGTGCCAGCAGCCGGCGGTCGGAAGGGGGCACAGATACGCAGTATTTT
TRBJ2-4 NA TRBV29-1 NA CSVTLAKNIQYF TGCAGCGTTACATTAGCCAAAAACATTCAGTACTTC
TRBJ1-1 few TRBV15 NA CATSRDGRATEAFF TGTGCCACCAGCAGAGATGGCAGGGCCACTGAAGCTTTCTTT
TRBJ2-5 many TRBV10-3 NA CAISESRVTQYF TGTGCCATCAGTGAGTCGAGAGTGACCCAGTACTTC
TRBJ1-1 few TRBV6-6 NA CASSYSFREIEAFF TGTGCCAGCAGTTACTCATTCAGGGAAATTGAAGCTTTCTTT
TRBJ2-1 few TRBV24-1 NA CATSDPWTTNVNEQFF TGTGCCACCAGTGATCCCTGGACTACCAACGTTAATGAGCAGTTCTTC
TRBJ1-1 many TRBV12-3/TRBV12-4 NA CASSPRQSPAGTEAFF TGTGCCAGCAGTCCTAGACAATCGCCAGCGGGTACTGAAGCTTTCTTT
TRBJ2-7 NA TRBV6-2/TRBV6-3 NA CASSYSIALNLYEQYF TGTGCCAGCAGTTACTCGATCGCGCTGAACCTCTACGAGCAGTACTTC
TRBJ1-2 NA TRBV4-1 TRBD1 CASSPQPDRGYGNTF TGCGCCAGCAGCCCACAACCCGACAGGGGCTATGGAAACACCTTC
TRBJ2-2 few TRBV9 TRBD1 CASRTGGGHGGELFF TGTGCCAGCAGAACAGGGGGCGGGCACGGCGGGGAGCTGTTTTTT
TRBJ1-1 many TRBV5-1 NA CASSPATQNTEAFF TGCGCCAGCAGCCCGGCGACCCAGAACACTGAAGCTTTCTTT
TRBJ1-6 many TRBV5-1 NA CASSLARENSPLHF TGCGCCAGCAGCTTGGCACGGGAGAATTCACCCCTCCACTTT
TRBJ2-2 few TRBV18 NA CASSPGPRVSGELFF TGTGCCAGCTCACCGGGCCCCAGGGTATCCGGGGAGCTGTTTTTT
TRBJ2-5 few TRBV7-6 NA CASSLSEPYQETQYF TGTGCCAGCAGCTTAAGCGAGCCCTACCAAGAGACCCAGTACTTC
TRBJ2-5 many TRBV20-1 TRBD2 CSARRGGTSQETQYF TGCAGTGCTAGGAGAGGAGGGACTAGTCAAGAGACCCAGTACTTC
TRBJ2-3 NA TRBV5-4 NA CASSTDLAKPTDTQYF TGTGCCAGCAGCACGGACTTAGCAAAACCCACAGATACGCAGTATTTT
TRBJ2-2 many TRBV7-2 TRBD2 CASSLGGLAGLELFF TGTGCCAGCAGCTTAGGGGGACTAGCGGGGCTCGAGCTGTTTTTT
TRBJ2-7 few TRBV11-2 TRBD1 CASSQYRTGPPVEQYF TGTGCCAGCAGCCAATACAGGACAGGCCCTCCGGTAGAGCAGTACTTC
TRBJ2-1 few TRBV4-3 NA CASSQEGAGAQFF TGCGCCAGCAGCCAAGAAGGGGCAGGGGCACAGTTCTTC
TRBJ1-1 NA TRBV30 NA CAWSDWYTEAFF TGTGCCTGGAGTGATTGGTACACTGAAGCTTTCTTT
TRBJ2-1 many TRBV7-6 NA CASSSLATGEQFF TGTGCCAGCAGCTCACTAGCGACAGGGGAGCAGTTCTTC